This T cell receptor (beta chain) was captured in a study of blood T cell repertoires in COVID-19. CDR1 is SGDLS and CDR2 is YYNGEE in the germline V gene. This CDR3 has 13 residues. Trimming removed 0 bases at V and 5 bases at J, with 7 bases between. Produced via immunoSEQ multiplex PCR; TCRdb's table is partial and in-frame only. The data hold tens of thousands of clones, with roughly 85% observed a single time. The sequence was obtained from a human donor in a cohort sampled during active COVID-19. The sample comprised peripheral blood. V is TRBV9 and J is TRBJ2-3; D is undetermined. The CDR3 is CASSVGSRDTQYF. In DNA, the CDR3 is TGTGCCAGCAGCGTAGGATCGAGAGATACGCAGTATTTT.